This TCR beta chain originates from a study of spatial heterogeneity in lung cancer. Unique molecular identifiers, one per molecule, were present on every TCR cDNA molecule. TCRdb re-called the 5' RACE reads through MiXCR, storing one row per CDR3 protein. Of tens of thousands of distinct CDR3 sequences in the sample, roughly 12% were seen once. The CDR3 extends over 16 amino acids. The ends were cut back, 6 bases at V and 5 bases at J, with 19 bases in the middle. Time point: sample taken at primary tumor resection. Unsorted whole RNA samples from tumor, nontumor lung or frozen PBMC were sequenced. Only a few counts were recorded for this clonotype.

This TCR was sampled from a male donor with early-stage non-small cell lung cancer. The V and J genes are TRBV12-3 or TRBV12-4 and TRBJ1-4; tentative D call: TRBD1 (5 bases). Sample: PBMCs, taken at surgery. The CDR3 DNA reads as TGTGCCAGCAGCCTATCTCGAGGACATTTAAATGAAAAACTGTTTTTT. Its protein product is CASSLSRGHLNEKLFF.